These T cell receptor beta chains were read from a single sample in a study of OX40 agonist ivuxolimab in advanced cancers. Only in-frame clones appear in the TCRdb table, and some are missing; sequencing was by immunoSEQ multiplex PCR. The data contain 65,000 to 80,000 clones, 84% of them singletons. The material sequenced was CD4+ or CD8+ T cells sorted from blood, taken in a trial of the OX40 agonist ivuxolimab. The receptors originated from an adult with an advanced solid tumor such as melanoma, head and neck, liver or kidney cancer. Both conserved end residues are part of each CDR3. The order of the fields is V gene, J gene, clone size, D gene, CDR3 DNA, CDR3 protein. A D gene is named only where the DNA matches it firmly. Size tells how often a clone was seen (once, few, many) or the class of an expanded clone, and some rows leave it out.

>TRBV10-3|TRBJ2-2|.|.
TGTGCCATCACCTCCGGGACAAACACCGGGGAGCTGTTTTTT
CAITSGTNTGELFF
>TRBV10-1|TRBJ1-1|.|.
TGCGCCAGCAGATTGACCCCCGGGGCTGAAGCTTTCTTT
CASRLTPGAEAFF
>TRBV4-3|TRBJ1-2|.|.
TGCGCCAGCAGCCAAGCACCCGGCAGGGCTTATGAAGGCTACACCTTC
CASSQAPGRAYEGYTF
>TRBV7-9|TRBJ1-4|.|.
TGTGCCAGCAGCCCCTATACCCCAGGTGAAAAACTGTTTTTT
CASSPYTPGEKLFF
>TRBV27|TRBJ2-7|.|.
TGTGCCAGCAGGGATTTAACAGGGTTTACTGGCGAGCAGTACTTC
CASRDLTGFTGEQYF
>TRBV5-6|TRBJ2-5|.|.
TGTGCCAGCAGCTTTGTAGGGGCAGGGAAGTACTTC
CASSFVGAGKYF
>TRBV27|TRBJ2-7|.|TRBD2
TGTGCCAGCAGTTATCGGGGCGGGGGGCCTTCCTACGAGCAGTACTTC
CASSYRGGGPSYEQYF
>TRBV6-1|TRBJ2-3|.|.
TGTGCCAGCGATACCATACAGGGTATCAATCAGCCCCAGTATTTT
CASDTIQGINQPQYF
>TRBV18|TRBJ2-7|few|TRBD1
TGTGCCAGCTCCGGGGGGACAGGGAATCCCTACGAGCAGTACTTC
CASSGGTGNPYEQYF
>TRBV20-1|TRBJ1-4|.|.
TGCAGTGCTCCATGGGGAAAACTGTTTTTT
CSAPWGKLFF
>TRBV7-2|TRBJ1-2|.|TRBD1
TGTGCCAGCAGCTTAACAGGGGGGAACTATGGCTACACCTTC
CASSLTGGNYGYTF
>TRBV6-5|TRBJ1-1|.|.
TGTGCCAGCGCCCCTTACCTCGGAGGGGAACCTGAAGCTTTCTTT
CASAPYLGGEPEAFF
>TRBV7-8|TRBJ2-5|few|.
TGTGCCAGCTACACTAGTGGAGTAGAGACCCAGTACTTC
CASYTSGVETQYF
>TRBV5-1|TRBJ2-1|.|.
TGCGCCAGCAGCTTGGCCACGACCCGACACAATGAGCAGTTCTTC
CASSLATTRHNEQFF
>TRBV25-1|TRBJ2-1|.|TRBD1
TGTGCCAGCAGTGGGAACAGGGGGCGCCTCCATGAGCAGTTCTTC
CASSGNRGRLHEQFF
>TRBV5-1|TRBJ2-7|.|.
TGCGCCAGCAGCTTAGAAAGCACCTACGAGCAGTACTTC
CASSLESTYEQYF
>TRBV29-1|TRBJ2-7|.|.
TGCAGCGGCGGGACAGTCTACGAGCAGTACTTC
CSGGTVYEQYF
>TRBV27|TRBJ2-1|few|.
TGTGCCAGCAATCCCTCCACCCGGCGGGGGCTAACCTACAATGAGCAGTTCTTC
CASNPSTRRGLTYNEQFF
>TRBV2|TRBJ2-3|.|TRBD1
TGTGCCAGCAGGAGACAGGGTGGTACAGATACGCAGTATTTT
CASRRQGGTDTQYF
>TRBV7-2|TRBJ2-7|.|.
TGTGCCAGCAGCTTAGTACGCGGGGACTACGAGCAGTACTTC
CASSLVRGDYEQYF
>TRBV19|TRBJ1-5|.|.
TGTGCCAGTGCAACAGGGTTGGGGAATCAGCCCCAGCATTTT
CASATGLGNQPQHF
>TRBV2|TRBJ2-7|few|.
TGTGCCAGCAGTGAAGCCTACGAGCAGTACTTC
CASSEAYEQYF
>TRBV5-8|TRBJ2-7|.|.
TGTGCCAGCAGCTTGTTTGGGTTCGAGCAGTACTTC
CASSLFGFEQYF
>TRBV29-1|TRBJ2-7|.|.
TGCAGCGGACGTCGGGGGGCCGAGCAGTACTTC
CSGRRGAEQYF
>TRBV5-1|TRBJ2-5|few|TRBD2
TGCGCCAGCAGCTTTATCGGCGGGAGCCAGACCCAGTACTTC
CASSFIGGSQTQYF
>TRBV4-2|TRBJ2-7|once|.
TGTGCCAGCAGCCAACCTGATGGAGGGGCCCAGCAGTACTTC
CASSQPDGGAQQYF
>TRBV4-1|TRBJ2-7|.|TRBD1
TGCGCCAGCAGCGCGAGACAGGGGGCCTCCTACGAGCAGTACTTC
CASSARQGASYEQYF
>TRBV19|TRBJ2-1|.|.
TGTGCCAGTAGTATATCTTATAAGGTGAGTTGGGGCAATGAGCAGTTCTTC
CASSISYKVSWGNEQFF
>TRBV29-1|TRBJ1-1|once|.
TGCAGCGTTGAAGGGAGGGGCATGAACACTGAAGCTTTCTTT
CSVEGRGMNTEAFF
>TRBV4-3|TRBJ1-3|.|.
TGCGCCAGCAGCCAAGGAATAGGGCCCTCTGGAAACACCATATATTTT
CASSQGIGPSGNTIYF
>TRBV5-1|TRBJ1-1|.|.
TGCGCCAGCAGCTTAGATCAGATTGAAGCTTTCTTT
CASSLDQIEAFF
>TRBV5-4|TRBJ2-3|.|.
TGTGCCAGCAGCTTGGGGCGACATTCTAGCACAGATACGCAGTATTTT
CASSLGRHSSTDTQYF
>TRBV18|TRBJ1-2|.|TRBD1
TGTGCCAGCTCACCGACGGGACAGACTAACTATGGCTACACCTTC
CASSPTGQTNYGYTF
>TRBV19|TRBJ2-5|.|.
TGTGCCAGTAGTATGGCAGGGTTCGCTTTTTACCAAGAGACCCAGTACTTC
CASSMAGFAFYQETQYF
>TRBV18|TRBJ2-1|.|TRBD2
TGTGCCAGCTCACCACCGAGCGGGAGCTCCTACAATGAGCAGTTCTTC
CASSPPSGSSYNEQFF
>TRBV18|TRBJ2-1|.|.
TGTGCCAGCTCACCGACTACCAGCGATGAGCAGTTCTTC
CASSPTTSDEQFF
>TRBV4-2|TRBJ2-3|.|.
TGTGCCAGCAGCCGATATGGAGTGGGGGGTGTCACAGATACGCAGTATTTT
CASSRYGVGGVTDTQYF
>TRBV11-2|TRBJ1-1|.|.
TGTGCCAGCAGCTTAGCCAACACTGAAGCTTTCTTT
CASSLANTEAFF
>TRBV7-3|TRBJ2-1|.|.
TGTGCCAGCAGCTTAAGTGCAAGGAGCTCCTACAATGAGCAGTTCTTC
CASSLSARSSYNEQFF
>TRBV4-3|TRBJ2-5|.|TRBD2
TGCGCCAGCAGCCAAGATTGGACTAGCGGGGAGGAGACCCAGTACTTC
CASSQDWTSGEETQYF
>TRBV2|TRBJ2-7|.|TRBD1
TGTGCCAGCAGGTGGGACAGTTCCTACGAGCAGTACTTC
CASRWDSSYEQYF
>TRBV27|TRBJ1-4|few|TRBD1
TGTGCCAGCAGTTTATCAGCCAGGGGGCGTGAAAAACTGTTTTTT
CASSLSARGREKLFF
>TRBV7-2|TRBJ1-1|.|TRBD1
TGTGCCAGCAGCTTGGCGGGACAGAGATTGAACACTGAAGCTTTCTTT
CASSLAGQRLNTEAFF
>TRBV6-4|TRBJ1-6|.|.
TGTGCCAGCAGTGAAAATACAGGTGCTTCACCCCTCCACTTT
CASSENTGASPLHF
>TRBV28|TRBJ2-1|.|.
TGTGCCAGCAGTTTTAGGCGGGCAGACCACAATGAGCAGTTCTTC
CASSFRRADHNEQFF
>TRBV5-1|TRBJ2-3|once|.
TGCGCCAGCCGAAACCCCTCAACAGATACGCAGTATTTT
CASRNPSTDTQYF
>TRBV19|TRBJ2-7|.|TRBD1
TGTGCCAGTAGTGGGACAGGGCTCTACGAGCAGTACTTC
CASSGTGLYEQYF
>TRBV5-1|TRBJ1-4|.|.
TGCGCCAGCAGCTTGCGGCCCCTTGGCGAAAAACTGTTTTTT
CASSLRPLGEKLFF